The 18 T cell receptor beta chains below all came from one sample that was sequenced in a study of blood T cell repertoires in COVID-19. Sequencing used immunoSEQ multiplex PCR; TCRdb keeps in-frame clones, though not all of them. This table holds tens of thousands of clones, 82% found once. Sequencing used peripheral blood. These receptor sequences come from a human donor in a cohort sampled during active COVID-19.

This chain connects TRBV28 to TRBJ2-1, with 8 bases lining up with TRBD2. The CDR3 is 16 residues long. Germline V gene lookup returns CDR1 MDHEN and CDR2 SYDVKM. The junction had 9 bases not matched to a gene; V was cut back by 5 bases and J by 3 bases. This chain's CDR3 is CASSTSGRGDYNEQFF. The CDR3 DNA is TGTGCCAGCAGTACCTCAGGGCGGGGGGACTACAATGAGCAGTTCTTC.

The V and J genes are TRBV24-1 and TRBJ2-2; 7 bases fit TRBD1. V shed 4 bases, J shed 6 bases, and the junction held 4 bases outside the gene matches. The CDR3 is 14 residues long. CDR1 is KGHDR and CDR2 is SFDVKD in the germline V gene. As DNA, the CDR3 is TGTGCCACCAGTGACCCCGGACAGGCCGGGGAGCTGTTTTTT. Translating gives CATSDPGQAGELFF.

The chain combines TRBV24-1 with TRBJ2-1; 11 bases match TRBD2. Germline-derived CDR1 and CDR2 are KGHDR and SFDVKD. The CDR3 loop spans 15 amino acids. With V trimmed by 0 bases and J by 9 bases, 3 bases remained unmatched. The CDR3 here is CATSDLTSGGLEQFF. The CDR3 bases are TGTGCCACCAGTGATTTGACTAGCGGGGGTCTTGAGCAGTTCTTC.

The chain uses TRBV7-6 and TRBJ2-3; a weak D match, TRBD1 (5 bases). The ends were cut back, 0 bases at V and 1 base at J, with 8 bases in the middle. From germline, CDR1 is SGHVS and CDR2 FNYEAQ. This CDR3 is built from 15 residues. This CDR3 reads CASSLALQGTDTQYF. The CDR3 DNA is TGTGCCAGCAGCTTAGCGCTACAGGGCACAGATACGCAGTATTTT.

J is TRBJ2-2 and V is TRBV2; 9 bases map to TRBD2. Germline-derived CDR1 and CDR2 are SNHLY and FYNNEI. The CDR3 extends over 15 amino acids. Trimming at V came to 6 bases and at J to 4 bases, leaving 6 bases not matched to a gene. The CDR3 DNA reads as TGTGCCAGCAGGAAGCGGGGGGACCCCACCGGGGAGCTGTTTTTT. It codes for CASRKRGDPTGELFF.

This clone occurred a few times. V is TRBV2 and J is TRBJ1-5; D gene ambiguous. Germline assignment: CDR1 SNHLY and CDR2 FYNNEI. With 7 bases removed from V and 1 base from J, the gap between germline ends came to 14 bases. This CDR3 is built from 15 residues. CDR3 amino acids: CASKRARTSNQPQHF. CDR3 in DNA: TGTGCCAGCAAGAGGGCCAGGACCAGCAATCAGCCCCAGCATTTT.

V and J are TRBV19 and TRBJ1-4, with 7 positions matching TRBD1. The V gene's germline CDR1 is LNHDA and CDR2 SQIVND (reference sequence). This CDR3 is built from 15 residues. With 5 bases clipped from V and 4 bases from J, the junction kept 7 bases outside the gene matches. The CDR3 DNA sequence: TGTGCCAGTAGTTTTTTACAGGGGCATAATGAAAAACTGTTTTTT. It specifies CASSFLQGHNEKLFF.

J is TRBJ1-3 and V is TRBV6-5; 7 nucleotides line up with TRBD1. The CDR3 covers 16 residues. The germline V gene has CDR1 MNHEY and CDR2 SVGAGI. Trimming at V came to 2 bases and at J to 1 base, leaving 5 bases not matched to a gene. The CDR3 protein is CASSYGQAGSGNTIYF. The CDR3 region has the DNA TGTGCCAGCAGTTACGGACAGGCGGGATCTGGAAACACCATATATTTT.

CDR3 nucleotide sequence: TGTGCCAGCAGTAGGCCAGGGGGCCCCAATGAGCAGTTCTTC. Translated, it gives CASSRPGGPNEQFF. The chain employs TRBV6-5 and TRBJ2-1, with 8 positions matching TRBD1. The junction had 6 bases not matched to a gene; V was cut back by 5 bases and J by 6 bases. Germline CDR1 MNHEY, CDR2 SVGAGI. The CDR3 runs to 14 residues.

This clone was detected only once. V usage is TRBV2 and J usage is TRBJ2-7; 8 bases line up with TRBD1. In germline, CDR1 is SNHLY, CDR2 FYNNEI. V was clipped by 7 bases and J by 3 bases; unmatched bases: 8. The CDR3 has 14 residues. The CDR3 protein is CASKAGTGNYEQYF. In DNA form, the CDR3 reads TGTGCCAGCAAAGCCGGGACAGGCAACTACGAGCAGTACTTC.

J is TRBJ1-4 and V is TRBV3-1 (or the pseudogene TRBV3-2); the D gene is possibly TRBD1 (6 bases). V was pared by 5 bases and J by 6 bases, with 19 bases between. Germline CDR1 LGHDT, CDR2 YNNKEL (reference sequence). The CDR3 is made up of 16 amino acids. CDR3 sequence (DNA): TGTGCCAGCAGCGCCCAATCCGGTGGGGGCGATGAAAAACTGTTTTTT. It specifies CASSAQSGGGDEKLFF.

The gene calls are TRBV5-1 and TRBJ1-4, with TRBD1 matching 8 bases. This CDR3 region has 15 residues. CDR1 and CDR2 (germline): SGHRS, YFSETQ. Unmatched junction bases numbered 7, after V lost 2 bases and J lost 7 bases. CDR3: CASSFQGAQGEKLFF. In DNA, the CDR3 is TGCGCCAGCAGCTTTCAGGGGGCGCAAGGTGAAAAACTGTTTTTT.

DNA of the CDR3: TGTGCCAGCAGTGAACACAGGGGGCTGGTCACTGAAGCTTTCTTT. This encodes CASSEHRGLVTEAFF. The chain employs TRBV27 and TRBJ1-1; 9 bases are shared with TRBD1. J lost 4 bases, V lost 5 bases, and 8 bases had no gene match. CDR1 is MNHEY, CDR2 SMNVEV, per germline (reference sequence). The CDR3 extends over 15 amino acids.

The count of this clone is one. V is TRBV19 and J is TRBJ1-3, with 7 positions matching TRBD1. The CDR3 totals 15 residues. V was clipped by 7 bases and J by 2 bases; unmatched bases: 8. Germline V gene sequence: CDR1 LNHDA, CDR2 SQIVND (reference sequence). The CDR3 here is CASIGRGTAGNTIYF. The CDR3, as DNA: TGTGCCAGTATAGGACGCGGGACAGCTGGAAACACCATATATTTT.

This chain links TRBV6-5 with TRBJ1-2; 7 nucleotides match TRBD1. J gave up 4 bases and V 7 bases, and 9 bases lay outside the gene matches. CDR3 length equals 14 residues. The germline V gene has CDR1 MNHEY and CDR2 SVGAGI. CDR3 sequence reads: CASTVRGRGYGYTF. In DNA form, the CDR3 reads TGTGCCAGCACAGTTAGGGGGCGCGGCTATGGCTACACCTTC.

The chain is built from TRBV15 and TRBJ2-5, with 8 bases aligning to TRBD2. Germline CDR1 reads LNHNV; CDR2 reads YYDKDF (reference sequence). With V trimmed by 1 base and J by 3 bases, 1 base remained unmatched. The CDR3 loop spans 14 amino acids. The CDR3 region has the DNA TGTGCCACCAGCAGAGGGCGGGGGGAAGAGACCCAGTACTTC. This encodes CATSRGRGEETQYF.

CDR3 DNA sequence: TGTGCCAGCAGTTTGGACAGTGCCAACACTGAAGCTTTCTTT. Translation: CASSLDSANTEAFF. The chain links TRBV6-5 to TRBJ1-1, with D perhaps TRBD1 (6 bases). V was shortened by 4 bases and J by 2 bases, with 11 bases between the two germline ends. From germline, CDR1 is MNHEY and CDR2 SVGAGI. This CDR3 is 14 amino acids long.

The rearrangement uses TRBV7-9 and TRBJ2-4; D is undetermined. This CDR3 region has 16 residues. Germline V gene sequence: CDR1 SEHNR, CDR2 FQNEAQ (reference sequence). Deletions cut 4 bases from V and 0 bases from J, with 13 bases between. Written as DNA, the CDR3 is TGTGCCAGCAGCTCCCACAGTTCCAAAGCCAAAAACATTCAGTACTTC. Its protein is CASSSHSSKAKNIQYF.